These 5 T cell receptor beta chains were all obtained from the same sample, sequenced in a study of T cells in Graves' hyperthyroidism and ophthalmopathy. Amplification of TCR beta CDR3 regions was performed using RNA transcripts as template. The TCR CDR3 first-round RT-PCR relied on the HTBI primer set. TCRdb passed the multiplex PCR reads through MiXCR, listing each CDR3 protein once. The data hold a few hundred thousand distinct CDR3 sequences, with more than 13% observed a single time. The sequencing sample was made of blood. The receptor set was obtained from a woman in her 30s with Graves' hyperthyroidism.

This clonotype was seen a handful of times. A much more abundant neighbour one base away suggests this may be a read error. The genes are TRBV11-2 and TRBJ2-7; tentative D call: TRBD2 (5 bases). The DNA end is more similar to TRBJ2-1, so the J call may be wrong. Germline CDR1 is SGHAT and CDR2 is FQNNGV. There are 14 residues in the CDR3. The CDR3 region is CASSLGGRSYEQFF. The CDR3, as DNA: TGTGCCAGCAGCTTAGGCGGGCGATCCTACGAGCAGTTCTTC.

This clonotype was seen at least ten times. This rearrangement joins TRBV7-9 to TRBJ2-1, with D perhaps assigned TRBD1 or TRBD2 (6 bases each). This CDR3 is built from 18 residues. Germline CDR1 and CDR2: SEHNR and FQNEAQ (reference sequence). V gave up 1 base and J gave up 3 bases, with 19 bases separating them. CDR3 sequence (DNA): TGTGCCAGCAGCTTAGAGACCCGCAGGAGGGGGGTCTACAATGAGCAGTTCTTC. Protein product: CASSLETRRRGVYNEQFF.

Ten or more counts support this clonotype. The chain links TRBV3-1 to TRBJ1-1; D unclear. Germline CDR1 reads LGHDT; CDR2 reads YNNKEL (reference sequence). CDR3 length: 14 residues. The V and J ends lost 4 bases and 0 bases respectively, with 9 bases between them. The CDR3 sequence: CASSRGEMNTEAFF. The CDR3 coding sequence is TGTGCCAGCAGCCGGGGAGAAATGAACACTGAAGCTTTCTTT.

The genes are TRBV7-9 and TRBJ2-7; either TRBD1 or TRBD2 may supply D (5 bases each). V was clipped by 7 bases and J by 5 bases, with 18 bases between them. CDR1 SEHNR and CDR2 FQNEAQ come from the germline V gene (reference sequence). This CDR3 comprises 14 residues. The CDR3 loop is CASNTTSGTHEQYF. CDR3 bases: TGTGCCAGCAATACCACGTCCGGGACCCACGAGCAGTACTTC.

This clonotype was counted between two and nine times. The rearrangement links TRBV19 to TRBJ2-7; TRBD2 matches 11 bases. The CDR3 totals 17 residues. Trimming took 4 bases from V and 2 from J; bases not matched to a gene: 10. Germline V CDR1 and CDR2: LNHDA, SQIVND (reference sequence). The CDR3 bases are TGTGCCAGTAGTACTGGGACTAGCGGCCCGCGAACCTACGAGCAGTACTTC. The encoded protein is CASSTGTSGPRTYEQYF.